This TCR beta chain was captured by sequencing in a study of early T cells in non-severe SARS-CoV-2 infection. From the 5' RACE reads, TCRdb called clonotypes with MiXCR, one entry per CDR3 protein. The data show about 77,000 distinct CDR3 sequences, 15% to 20% seen once. The TCR originated in an adult who was a healthcare worker with PCR-confirmed SARS-CoV-2 infection or an uninfected control (not recorded which). Sequencing was done on a sample of whole blood.

The CDR3 nucleotides read TGTGCCAGCAGCTTAGACAAGACATACTTTAACAATGAGCAGTTCTTC. Amino acid sequence: CASSLDKTYFNNEQFF. The chain uses TRBV7-2 and TRBJ2-1; D unclear. V lost 1 base and J lost 5, with 15 bases in between. The CDR3 sequence is 16 residues long. CDR1 and CDR2 (germline): SGHTA, FQGNSA.